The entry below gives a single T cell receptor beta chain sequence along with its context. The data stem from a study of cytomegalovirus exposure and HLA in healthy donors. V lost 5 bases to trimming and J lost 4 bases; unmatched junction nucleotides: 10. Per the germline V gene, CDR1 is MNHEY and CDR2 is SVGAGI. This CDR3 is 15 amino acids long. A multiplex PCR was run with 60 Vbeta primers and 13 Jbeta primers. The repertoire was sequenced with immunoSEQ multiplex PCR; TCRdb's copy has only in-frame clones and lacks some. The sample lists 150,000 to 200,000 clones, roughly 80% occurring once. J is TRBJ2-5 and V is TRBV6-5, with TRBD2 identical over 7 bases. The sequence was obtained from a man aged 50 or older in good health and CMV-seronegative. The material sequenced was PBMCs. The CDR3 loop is CASSTDQGGRETQYF. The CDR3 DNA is TGTGCCAGCAGTACGGATCAGGGAGGGAGAGAGACCCAGTACTTC.